The 8 T cell receptor beta chains below were found in one sample sequenced in a study of cytomegalovirus exposure and HLA in healthy donors. Primers included in the PCR were 60 Vbeta and 13 Jbeta primers. The table came from immunoSEQ multiplex PCR; TCRdb's copy has only in-frame clones and leaves some out. The data show some 120,000 clones, 80% seen once. Sequenced sample: PBMCs. Receptors originate from a man between 35 and 55 years old in good health and CMV-seronegative.

This clone has a single count. The genes are TRBV5-8 and TRBJ2-1; TRBD2 matches 8 bases. V was clipped by 4 bases and J by 7 bases; unmatched bases: 16. The CDR3 runs 17 residues. Germline V gene data show CDR1 as SGHTS and CDR2 as YDEGEE. CDR3 in amino acids: CASSARQPGGATNEQFF. The CDR3 DNA is TGTGCCAGCAGCGCCAGGCAGCCGGGGGGGGCCACAAATGAGCAGTTCTTC.

The rearrangement joins TRBV6-4 to TRBJ2-7; TRBD2 might be the D (6 bases). Germline-derived CDR1 and CDR2 are MRHNA and SNTAGT. The V end was cut by 7 bases, the J end by 7 bases, with 20 bases between. CDR3 size: 14 residues. The CDR3 DNA reads as TGTGCCAGCACCGACCCGGGTCCGGGGAGGGAGCAGTACTTC. Its protein is CASTDPGPGREQYF.

The chain joins TRBV7-3 to TRBJ2-7; 9 bases are a match to TRBD2. CDR1 is SGHTA and CDR2 is FQGTGA in the germline V gene. This CDR3 spans 14 amino acids. V was pared by 6 bases and J by 5 bases, with 8 bases of the junction left unmatched. CDR3 DNA: TGTGCCAGCAGTAATAGCGGGGGTTTGGACGAGCAGTACTTC. Protein product: CASSNSGGLDEQYF.

This chain joins TRBV7-2 and TRBJ1-4, with TRBD1 as a possible D gene (5 bases). The CDR3 length is 15 residues. Germline lookup yields CDR1 SGHTA and CDR2 FQGNSA. Trimming took 3 bases from V and 5 from J, leaving 13 bases between them. CDR3 loop: CASSFGGARNEKLFF. In DNA form, the CDR3 reads TGTGCCAGCAGCTTCGGAGGGGCGAGGAATGAAAAACTGTTTTTT.

The chain couples TRBV7-8 to TRBJ2-5; D is possibly TRBD2 (6 bases). There are 13 residues in the CDR3. Germline CDR1 is SGHVS and CDR2 is FQNEAQ. V lost 1 base, J lost 5 bases, and 8 bases lay in between. In nucleotides, the CDR3 is TGTGCCAGCAGCTTAGGACTAGTTGAGACCCAGTACTTC. This encodes CASSLGLVETQYF.

The chain links TRBV11-2 to TRBJ2-7; no reliable D call. The V gene lost 5 bases and the J gene lost 7 bases, with 18 bases spanning the gap. This CDR3 contains 14 residues. Germline values: CDR1 SGHAT, CDR2 FQNNGV. As DNA, the CDR3 is TGTGCCAGCAGCCTCACATGGGCCGCTGGAGAGCAGTACTTC. Its protein is CASSLTWAAGEQYF.

The chain links TRBV19 to TRBJ2-7; 9 nucleotides align to TRBD1. This CDR3 is 14 amino acids long. The V gene's germline CDR1 is LNHDA and CDR2 SQIVND (reference sequence). Germline trimming cut 5 bases from V and 4 bases from J; bases unmatched to any gene: 6. The CDR3 spells CASSSGTGMYEQYF. DNA for the CDR3: TGTGCCAGTAGTTCTGGGACAGGGATGTACGAGCAGTACTTC.

This chain connects TRBV6-5 to TRBJ2-7, with 11 bases aligning to TRBD1. J lost 4 bases, V lost 2 bases, and 4 bases had no gene match. Germline CDR1 MNHEY, CDR2 SVGAGI. The CDR3 consists of 15 residues. CDR3 nucleotide sequence: TGTGCCAGCAGTTACATCGGGACAGGGGGGTACGAGCAGTACTTC. Translated: CASSYIGTGGYEQYF.